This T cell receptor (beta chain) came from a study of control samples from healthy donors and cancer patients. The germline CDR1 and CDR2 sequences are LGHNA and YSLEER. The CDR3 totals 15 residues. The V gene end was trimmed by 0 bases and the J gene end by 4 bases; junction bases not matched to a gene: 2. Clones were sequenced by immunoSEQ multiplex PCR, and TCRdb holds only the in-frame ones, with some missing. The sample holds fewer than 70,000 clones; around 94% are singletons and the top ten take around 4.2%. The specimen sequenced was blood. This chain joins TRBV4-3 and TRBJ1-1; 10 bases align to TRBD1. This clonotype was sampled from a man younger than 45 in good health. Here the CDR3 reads CASSQDRDRGTEAFF. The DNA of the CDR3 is TGCGCCAGCAGCCAAGATAGGGACAGGGGCACTGAAGCTTTCTTT.